A single sample gave rise to the 3 T cell receptor beta chains below, sequenced in a study of post-analysis software for immune sequencing data. Study outcomes and limitations: Patients used about 5 TRBV segments, including TRBV5-6, TRBV5-1 and TRBV20-1, more often than controls.

What these receptors recognize is not known. Incorporated into the TCR beta cDNA libraries were unique molecular identifiers, which served to reduce PCR and sequencing biases. TCRdb processed the PCR reads anew with MiXCR; each CDR3 protein has one entry. This repertoire shows over 700,000 distinct CDR3 sequences, roughly 27% found once; its top ten account for about 0.5%. The sample consisted of blood. The receptors originated from a girl aged 10 to 17 with multiple sclerosis.

In its sample, this clonotype was seen once. Germline is not matched at one junction end, which may reflect a read error. The rearrangement links TRBV7-9 to TRBJ2-1; weak D call: TRBD2 (5 bases). Germline CDR1 SEHNR, CDR2 FQNEAQ (reference sequence). The CDR3 is made up of 13 amino acids. CDR3 region: CVSSGLSYNEQFF. Written as DNA, the CDR3 is TGTGTCAGCAGCGGATTGTCCTACAATGAGCAGTTCTTC.

This chain links TRBV20-1 with TRBJ2-1; D is unclear. The V and J ends lost 4 bases and 0 bases respectively, with 10 bases between them. This CDR3 contains 14 residues. Germline V lookup: CDR1 DFQATT, CDR2 SNEGSKA (reference sequence). This CDR3 is CSAITPSSYNEQFF. CDR3 nucleotide sequence: TGCAGTGCTATTACACCGTCCTCCTACAATGAGCAGTTCTTC.

A few counts support this clonotype. V gene TRBV15 combines with J gene TRBJ1-2, with D hard to call. Trimming took 1 base from V and 1 from J, leaving 7 bases between them. CDR3 length: 14 residues. Germline V gene lookup returns CDR1 LNHNV and CDR2 YYDKDF (reference sequence). The CDR3 region has the DNA TGTGCCACCAGCAGAGTGCGGAGTAACTATGGCTACACCTTC. It codes for CATSRVRSNYGYTF.